The 5 T cell receptor beta chains below were found in one sample sequenced in a study of T cells in Graves' hyperthyroidism and ophthalmopathy. Researchers amplified the TCR beta CDR3 regions from RNA transcripts. In the first-round RT-PCR of the TCR CDR3, the HTBI primer set was used. A single record per CDR3 protein comes from TCRdb applying MiXCR to the multiplex PCR reads. In the table there are 550,000 to 600,000 distinct CDR3 sequences, about 43% of which are singletons. Sequencing used peripheral blood or thyroid tissue (not recorded which). Receptors were obtained from an adult woman with Graves' disease, either hyperthyroidism or ophthalmopathy (not recorded which).

V gene TRBV5-1 combines with J gene TRBJ1-5; no clear D gene. CDR1 is SGHRS, CDR2 YFSETQ, per germline. Trimming stripped 0 bases from V and 10 bases from J, with 17 bases between. This CDR3 is built from 15 residues. The CDR3 nucleotides are TGCGCCAGCAGCTTGGAAGGAATCCATAATTCACCCCAGCATTTT. Protein: CASSLEGIHNSPQHF.

The count of this clonotype is one. The V and J genes are TRBV7-9 and TRBJ1-1; D gene ambiguous. The germline gives CDR1 SEHNR, CDR2 FQNEAQ (reference sequence). The CDR3 loop spans 15 amino acids. Trimming removed 4 bases at V and 3 bases at J, with 15 bases between. In DNA form, the CDR3 reads TGTGCCAGCAGCTCCGGCGGGGTGCGGGACACTGAAGCTTTCTTT. Translating gives CASSSGGVRDTEAFF.

This clonotype was recorded many times. V gene TRBV10-3 combines with J gene TRBJ1-1, with D perhaps matching TRBD1 (6 bases). This CDR3 contains 13 residues. Germline V gene data show CDR1 as ENHRY and CDR2 as SYGVKD. Trimming stripped 3 bases from V and 10 bases from J, with 15 bases between. CDR3 residues: CAISDRERGVAFF. The DNA for the CDR3 is TGTGCCATCAGTGACCGGGAGAGGGGGGTAGCTTTCTTT.

There are many counts of this clonotype. The chain employs TRBV15 and TRBJ1-2; possibly TRBD1 for D (5 bases). V was trimmed by 4 bases and J by 8 bases, leaving 14 bases between them. The germline V gene has CDR1 LNHNV and CDR2 YYDKDF (reference sequence). The CDR3 is made up of 13 amino acids. CDR3 DNA sequence: TGTGCCACCAGCATCACCGGGGCGCACGGCTACACCTTC. Encoded protein: CATSITGAHGYTF.

This clonotype was observed at least ten times. The V and J genes are TRBV6-1 and TRBJ2-7, with a weak D call TRBD1 (7 bases). CDR1 and CDR2 from the germline V gene are MNHNS and SASEGT. This CDR3 spans 11 amino acids. Trimming took 8 bases from V and 8 from J, leaving 13 bases between them. The CDR3 coding sequence is TGTGCCAGCCTGGAGGGGGCGAAGCAGTACTTC. This gives the protein CASLEGAKQYF.